This TCR beta chain was sequenced for a study of T cells in women clearing cervical HPV infection. Across the whole study: Case blood was drawn when the lesion was first found; control blood after infection became undetectable. For cases, blood was sampled a median about 140 days after lesion detection, interquartile range roughly 85 to 220 days.

General study results and limits: Controls had more TRBV6-7 (approximately 0.15%) than cases (about 0.11%).

In the case of this clone: Its antigen remains unknown. Read data end 3 residues before the CDR3 end; the end is taken from the germline J gene.

This CDR3 comprises 14 residues. CDR1 is SSHAT and CDR2 is FNYEAQ in the germline V gene (reference sequence). Average input was around 1,100 ng genomic DNA for immunoSEQ TCR beta CDR3 amplification. Clones were sequenced by immunoSEQ multiplex PCR, and TCRdb holds only the in-frame ones, with some missing. The specimen's table records approximately 44,000 clones. V and J are TRBV7-7 and TRBJ1-2; possible D gene TRBD1, 5 bases. Specimen: blood buffy coat. This clonotype was sampled from a woman aged 18 to 75 with a cervical HPV16 infection that either progressed to CIN3+ or cleared (not recorded which). The chain's CDR3 is CASSLRGLTDTYTF. CDR3 DNA, as far as it was read: TGTGCCAGCAGCTTGAGGGGACTCACAGATACC.